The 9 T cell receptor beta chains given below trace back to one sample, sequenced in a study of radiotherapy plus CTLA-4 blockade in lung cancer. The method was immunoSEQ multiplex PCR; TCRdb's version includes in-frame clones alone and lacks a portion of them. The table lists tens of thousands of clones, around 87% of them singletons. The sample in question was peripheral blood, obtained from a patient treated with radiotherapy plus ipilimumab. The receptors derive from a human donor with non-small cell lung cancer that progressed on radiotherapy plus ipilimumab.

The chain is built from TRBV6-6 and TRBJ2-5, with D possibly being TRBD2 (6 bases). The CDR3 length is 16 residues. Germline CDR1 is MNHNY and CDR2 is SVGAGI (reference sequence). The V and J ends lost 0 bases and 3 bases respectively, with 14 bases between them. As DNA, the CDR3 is TGTGCCAGCAGTTACTCGGTCAGGCGGAGGGAAGAGACCCAGTACTTC. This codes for CASSYSVRRREETQYF.

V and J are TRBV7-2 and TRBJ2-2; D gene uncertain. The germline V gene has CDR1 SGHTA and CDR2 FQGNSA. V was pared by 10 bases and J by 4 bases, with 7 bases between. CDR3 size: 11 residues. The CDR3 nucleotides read TGTGCCAAAGTGGTCACCGGGGAGCTGTTTTTT. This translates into CAKVVTGELFF. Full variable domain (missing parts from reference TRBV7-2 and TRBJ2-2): GAGVSQSPSNKVTEKGKDVELRCDPISGHTALYWYRQSLGQGLEFLIYFQGNSAPDKSGLPSDRFSAERTGGSVSTLTIQRTQQEDSAVYLCAKVVTGELFFGEGSRLTVL.

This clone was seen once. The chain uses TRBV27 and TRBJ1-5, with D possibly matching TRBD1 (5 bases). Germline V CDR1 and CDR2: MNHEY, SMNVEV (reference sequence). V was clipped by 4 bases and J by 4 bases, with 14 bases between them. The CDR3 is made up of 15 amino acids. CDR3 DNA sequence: TGTGCCAGCAGTTCCTACCCAGGGTTGAATCAGCCCCAGCATTTT. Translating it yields CASSSYPGLNQPQHF.

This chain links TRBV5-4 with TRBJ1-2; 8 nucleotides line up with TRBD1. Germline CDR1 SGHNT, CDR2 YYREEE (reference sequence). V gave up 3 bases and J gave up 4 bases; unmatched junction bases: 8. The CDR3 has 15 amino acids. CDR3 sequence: CASSSDLTGAYGYTF. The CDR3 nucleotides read TGTGCCAGCAGCTCCGATTTGACAGGGGCCTATGGCTACACCTTC.

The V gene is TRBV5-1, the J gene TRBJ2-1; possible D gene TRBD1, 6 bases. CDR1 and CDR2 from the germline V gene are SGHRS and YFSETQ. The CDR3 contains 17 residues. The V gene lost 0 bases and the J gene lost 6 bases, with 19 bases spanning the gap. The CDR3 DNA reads TGCGCCAGCAGCTTGGTCGACAGGACCCTGGGATCCAATGAGCAGTTCTTC. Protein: CASSLVDRTLGSNEQFF.

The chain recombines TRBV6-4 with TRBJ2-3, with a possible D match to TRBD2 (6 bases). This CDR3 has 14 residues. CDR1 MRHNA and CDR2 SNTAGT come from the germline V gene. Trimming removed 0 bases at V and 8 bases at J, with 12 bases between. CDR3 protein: CASSDSIRGGTQYF. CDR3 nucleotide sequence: TGTGCCAGCAGTGACTCGATACGGGGAGGTACGCAGTATTTT.

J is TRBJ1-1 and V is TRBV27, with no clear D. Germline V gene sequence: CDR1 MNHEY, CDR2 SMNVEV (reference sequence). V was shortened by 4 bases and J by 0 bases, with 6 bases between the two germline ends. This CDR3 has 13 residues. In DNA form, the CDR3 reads TGTGCCAGCAGTTACCGATTGAACACTGAAGCTTTCTTT. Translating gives CASSYRLNTEAFF.

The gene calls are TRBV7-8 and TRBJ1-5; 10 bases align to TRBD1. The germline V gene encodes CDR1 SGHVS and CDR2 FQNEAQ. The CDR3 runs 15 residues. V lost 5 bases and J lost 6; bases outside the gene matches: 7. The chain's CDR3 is CASSPDRGISQPQHF. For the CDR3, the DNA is TGTGCCAGCAGCCCGGACAGGGGGATTAGTCAGCCCCAGCATTTT.

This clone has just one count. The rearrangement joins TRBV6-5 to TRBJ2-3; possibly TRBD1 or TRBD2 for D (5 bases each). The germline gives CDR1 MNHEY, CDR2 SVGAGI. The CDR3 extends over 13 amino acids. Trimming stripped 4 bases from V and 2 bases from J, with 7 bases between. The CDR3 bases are TGTGCCAGCAGTTGGGGACCCACAGATACGCAGTATTTT. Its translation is CASSWGPTDTQYF.